This T cell receptor (beta chain) was retrieved from a study of T cells after yellow fever vaccination. Points from the study as a whole: Post-booster reappearance was seen for most primary-vaccination clones (just over 95% CD4, around 91% CD8).

In making TCR cDNA, 5'RACE template switching added a universal primer site and UMIs to it. Via MiXCR, TCRdb re-called the 5' RACE reads, giving one row per CDR3 protein. The sample records 340,000 or so distinct CDR3 sequences, around 12% being singletons. A remark on this clonotype: Its specificity is not known.

This CDR3 region has 12 residues. Between the trimmed V and J ends, which lost 5 bases and 7 bases, there was a span of 8 bases. Germline loops: CDR1 SEHNR, CDR2 FQNEAQ (reference sequence). The rearrangement links TRBV7-9 to TRBJ2-2, with D hard to call. The sample was CD4+ T cells sorted from PBMCs, taken 15 days after the yellow fever booster vaccination. The clonotype was recovered from a young man who received the YFV17D yellow fever vaccine. The CDR3, as DNA: TGTGCCAGCAGCCCACCGGTCGGGGAGCTGTTTTTT. Its protein is CASSPPVGELFF.